The TCR beta chain under discussion was sequenced for a study of T cell responses to AZD1222 COVID-19 vaccine. This clone was counted a single time. The CDR3 runs to 15 residues. Unmatched junction bases numbered 12, after V lost 5 bases and J lost 7 bases. The V gene's germline CDR1 is SGHTA and CDR2 FQGNSA. Data came from immunoSEQ multiplex PCR; TCRdb stores just in-frame clones and leaves some out. The sample has about 130,000 clones; roughly 90% are singletons. Sequences were derived from peripheral blood, sampled 28 days after the second AZD1222 dose. This chain uses TRBV7-2 with TRBJ1-2; 8 nucleotides agree with TRBD1. The receptor was derived from an adult who received the AZD1222 COVID-19 vaccine. The CDR3 here is CASSLKTGGGSGYTF. The CDR3 DNA follows: TGTGCCAGCAGCCTAAAAACAGGGGGAGGTAGTGGCTACACCTTC.